This TCR beta chain is from a study of CD4 T cells in relation to SARS-CoV-2 and coronaviruses. On the study more broadly: No peptide or an HIV-1 Nef peptide pool served as negative control. General study findings and limits: Pre-pandemic and post-infection samples never came from the same donor. In around 60% of donors, memory CD4+ clonotypes crossrecognized SARS-CoV-2 and at least one common cold coronavirus spike.

Of note for this clone: Its target is unknown.

Sequenced by immunoSEQ multiplex PCR; TCRdb stores in-frame clones only, minus some. Of some 21,000 clones in the sample, 77% are singletons; the top ten hold more than 20%. The unexposed donors gave CD4+ T cells in about 2011-2018, prior to COVID-19. Isolation of CD4+ T cells took place after nine to ten days in culture. As cell numbers allowed, unexposed-donor CD4+ T cells faced SARS-CoV-2 S/N and four cold-coronavirus spikes. This CDR3 is built from 16 residues. Germline CDR1 reads LNHDA; CDR2 reads SQIVND (reference sequence). J gave up 7 bases and V 3 bases, and 9 bases lay outside the gene matches.

V gene TRBV19 combines with J gene TRBJ2-1, with TRBD2 identical over 10 bases. The source material was CD4+ T cells from PBMCs, cultured in vitro. This receptor was obtained from a human donor in good health. CDR3: CASSIIKASGRNEQFF. CDR3 in DNA: TGTGCCAGTAGTATCATAAAGGCTAGCGGGAGAAATGAGCAGTTCTTC.